This T cell receptor (beta chain) was captured by sequencing in a study of blood T cell repertoires in COVID-19. About the research overall: Samples came from the United States, Italy and Spain, spanning acute and convalescent COVID-19.

Germline lookup yields CDR1 KGHDR and CDR2 SFDVKD. The CDR3 is 17 residues long. The V end was cut by 1 base, the J end by 1 base, with 12 bases between. The protocol was immunoSEQ multiplex PCR, while the TCRdb copy is restricted to in-frame clones and leaves out a portion. The sample records roughly 120,000 clones, about 87% being singletons. The source material was peripheral blood. The rearrangement links TRBV24-1 to TRBJ2-2; D gene unclear. This TCR was recovered from a woman in her seventies with acute or convalescent COVID-19. Here the CDR3 reads CATSDFGSPGNTGELFF. CDR3 DNA sequence: TGTGCCACCAGTGATTTTGGCAGCCCGGGGAACACCGGGGAGCTGTTTTTT.